This T cell receptor (beta chain) came from a study of Ad26.COV2.S vaccination and SARS-CoV-2 variants. Overall study: The authors gave Ad26.COV2.S intramuscularly, either once or twice 56 days apart. Regarding the study as a whole: Total T cell responses, in the TCR breadth and depth analyses, may have been underestimated.

With regard to this clone: Its antigen is as yet unknown.

As for treatment: about 20 received Ad26.COV2.S at low or high dose, single or two shots; 5 received placebo; per-sample allocation not given. Sample collection was performed on day 63 after the first vaccine or placebo injection. An adult donor aged 18-55 years was enrolled in Boston. Expression of Wuhan-strain SARS-CoV-2 spike came from the Ad26 vector that formed the vaccine. Germline CDR1 and CDR2: SGHRS and YFSETQ. The V end lost 0 bases, the J end lost 2 bases, and 11 bases lay between the germline ends. The CDR3 consists of 15 residues. The protocol was immunoSEQ multiplex PCR, while the TCRdb copy is restricted to in-frame clones and leaves out a portion. The data contain approximately 420,000 clones, more than 85% of them singletons.

The V call is TRBV5-1, the J call TRBJ2-5; D remains ambiguous. This specimen consisted of peripheral blood, obtained in a trial of Ad26.COV2.S vaccine versus placebo. This receptor was obtained from a person aged 18 to 59 who received the Ad26.COV2.S COVID-19 vaccine or a placebo. The CDR3 sequence: CASSLGAAGQETQYF. CDR3 in DNA: TGCGCCAGCAGCTTGGGTGCAGCAGGACAAGAGACCCAGTACTTC.